This TCR beta chain came from a study of T cell repertoires in cytomegalovirus infection. Study background: Carrying CMV and the relevant HLA type showed in public TCR beta signatures. Overall study results and limits: CMV carriers having the relevant HLA were flagged by cumulative public TCR beta family frequency. What dominated the ex vivo response were HLA-C-restricted CMV-specific TCR beta clonotypes.

TCRdb re-analysed the reads in MiXCR, keeping a single row per CDR3 protein. The table lists approximately 320,000 distinct CDR3 sequences, more than 8% of them singletons, with 3.5% to 4.5% in the top ten. As for this clonotype: Its antigen is not known.

Sequences were obtained from PBMCs. This TCR came from a human donor in good health (CMV status not recorded). Some clones in this sample may be carry-over from other donors' samples.

CDR3 nucleotide sequence: TGTGCCAGTGGGGGGTTCACTGAAGCTTTCTTT. This gives the protein CASGGFTEAFF. The chain employs TRBV19 and TRBJ1-1, with D possibly TRBD1 on 5 matching bases. The germline gives CDR1 LNHDA, CDR2 SQIVND (reference sequence). This CDR3 spans 11 amino acids. V was pared by 8 bases and J by 4 bases, with 8 bases between. The variable domain in full, completed from reference TRBV19 and TRBJ1-1, reads DGGITQSPKYLFRKEGQNVTLSCEQNLNHDAMYWYRQDPGQGLRLIYYSQIVNDFQKGDIAEGYSVSREKKESFPLTVTSAQKNPTAFYLCASGGFTEAFFGQGTRLTVV.